These 22 T cell receptor beta chains share one sample of origin, sequenced in a study of blood T cell repertoires in COVID-19. The repertoire was sequenced with immunoSEQ multiplex PCR; TCRdb's copy has only in-frame clones and lacks some. The sample has 250,000 to 350,000 clones, nearly 90% seen once. Sequencing was done on a sample of PBMCs or T cells enriched from blood (not recorded which). The receptors stem from a woman under 40 who had recovered from COVID-19.

The DNA of the CDR3 is TGTGCCAGCAGTCCCTCGGTCCCTACCATCTCACCCCTCCACTTT. It is translated as CASSPSVPTISPLHF. The chain is built from TRBV6-5 and TRBJ1-6; D gene unclear. CDR1 and CDR2 from the germline V gene are MNHEY and SVGAGI. Trimming removed 5 bases at V and 10 bases at J, with 18 bases between. The length of the CDR3 is 15 residues.

The CDR3 region is CASSLWTGGEKLFF. CDR3 coding DNA: TGTGCCAGCAGCCTCTGGACAGGAGGTGAAAAACTGTTTTTT. The rearrangement uses TRBV7-2 and TRBJ1-4; 7 bases are shared with TRBD1. With V trimmed by 5 bases and J by 7 bases, 7 bases remained unmatched. CDR3 size: 14 residues. Germline CDR1 SGHTA, CDR2 FQGNSA.

This clone has a single count. The rearrangement links TRBV2 to TRBJ2-5; a possible D gene is TRBD2 (5 bases). The germline CDR1 and CDR2 sequences are SNHLY and FYNNEI. V lost 7 bases, J lost 8 bases, and 35 bases lay in between. This CDR3 is built from 19 residues. CDR3 in amino acids: CASMLIDLAGGPFGGTQYF. DNA of the CDR3: TGTGCCAGCATGCTTATTGACCTAGCCGGTGGTCCGTTTGGTGGAACCCAGTACTTC.

The chain recombines TRBV18 with TRBJ2-7, with D perhaps TRBD1 (6 bases). Germline CDR1 KGHSH, CDR2 LQKENI. The V and J ends lost 4 bases and 0 bases respectively, with 10 bases between them. The CDR3 is 14 amino acids. CDR3 DNA sequence: TGTGCCAGCTCACTTGGACAGAACTCCTACGAGCAGTACTTC. Translated, it gives CASSLGQNSYEQYF.

This chain connects TRBV19 to TRBJ1-1; D is uncertain. V lost 6 bases and J lost 1, with 15 bases in between. CDR1 and CDR2 (germline): LNHDA, SQIVND (reference sequence). The CDR3 totals 15 residues. CDR3 loop: CASRKKERRNTEAFF. The CDR3 DNA reads TGTGCCAGTAGAAAAAAAGAGAGGAGGAACACTGAAGCTTTCTTT.

This chain connects TRBV7-8 to TRBJ1-2, with 7 nucleotides matching TRBD1. V gave up 5 bases and J gave up 4 bases; unmatched junction bases: 7. CDR1 and CDR2 from the germline V gene are SGHVS and FQNEAQ. The CDR3 consists of 14 residues. CDR3 bases: TGTGCCAGCAGCATCCGGGACAGAGTCTATGGCTACACCTTC. Translation gives CASSIRDRVYGYTF.

As regards this clone: The junction does not match germline at one end; this may be a read error. The V and J genes are TRBV9 and TRBJ2-7, with D possibly TRBD1 on 6 matching bases. From germline, CDR1 is SGDLS and CDR2 YYNGEE. This CDR3 region has 15 residues. CDR3 in DNA: TGTGCCAGCACCGTAGGCGGAGAGGGGGCCTACGAGCAGTACTTC. As protein: CASTVGGEGAYEQYF.

The chain recombines TRBV19 with TRBJ1-5; possibly TRBD1 for D (6 bases). Germline CDR1 reads LNHDA; CDR2 reads SQIVND (reference sequence). Trimming left V 6 bases short and J 2 bases short, with 14 bases between. CDR3 length: 15 amino acids. CDR3 DNA sequence: TGTGCCAGTAGCACAGGGAGATTGGGCAATCAGCCCCAGCATTTT. This gives the protein CASSTGRLGNQPQHF.

The chain couples TRBV27 to TRBJ2-2, with a possible D match to TRBD2 (7 bases). This CDR3 region has 17 residues. CDR1 is MNHEY and CDR2 is SMNVEV in the germline V gene (reference sequence). The ends were cut back, 0 bases at V and 1 base at J, with 12 bases in the middle. CDR3 protein: CASSLSSRGGNTGELFF. For the CDR3, the DNA is TGTGCCAGCAGTTTATCGAGTAGGGGGGGGAACACCGGGGAGCTGTTTTTT.

V gene TRBV9 combines with J gene TRBJ1-4, with D uncertain. The length of the CDR3 is 12 residues. The V end lost 3 bases, the J end lost 8 bases, and 8 bases lay between the germline ends. CDR1 is SGDLS, CDR2 YYNGEE, per germline. This CDR3 is CASSGGSEKLFF. The CDR3 bases are TGTGCCAGCAGCGGAGGGTCCGAAAAACTGTTTTTT.

This clone was seen just once. The V and J genes are TRBV4-1 and TRBJ1-2; D is undetermined. CDR1 and CDR2 (germline): MGHRA, YSYEKL. The germline V and J ends were trimmed by 0 bases and 8 bases, with 16 bases remaining between them. This CDR3 comprises 15 residues. For the CDR3, the DNA is TGCGCCAGCAGCCAAGATCGCTCGGGGAAATGGGGCTACACCTTC. This sequence encodes CASSQDRSGKWGYTF.

The chain employs TRBV5-1 and TRBJ1-4; tentatively, D is TRBD1 (5 bases). Trimming removed 3 bases from V and 3 bases from J, with 9 bases in between. Per germline, CDR1 SGHRS and CDR2 YFSETQ. The CDR3 sequence is 14 residues long. The DNA for the CDR3 is TGCGCCAGCAGCTCAGGGATTTCTAATGAAAAACTGTTTTTT. Its translation is CASSSGISNEKLFF.

The V gene is TRBV7-6, the J gene TRBJ2-2; 11 bases agree with TRBD1. The CDR3 is made up of 16 amino acids. The germline V gene encodes CDR1 SGHVS and CDR2 FNYEAQ. The trim removed 0 bases at V and 7 bases at J, leaving 4 bases unmatched. The CDR3 loop reads CASSLARTGGSGELFF. In DNA form, the CDR3 reads TGTGCCAGCAGCTTAGCCCGGACAGGGGGCAGCGGGGAGCTGTTTTTT.

V usage is TRBV18 and J usage is TRBJ1-2; no clear D. The V and J ends lost 0 bases and 4 bases respectively, with 12 bases between them. There are 15 residues in the CDR3. The germline V gene encodes CDR1 KGHSH and CDR2 LQKENI. The CDR3 protein is CASSPPSNLAYGYTF. The CDR3 DNA follows: TGTGCCAGCTCACCACCAAGCAACCTTGCCTATGGCTACACCTTC.

In this sample, this clone turned up once. This rearrangement joins TRBV9 to TRBJ2-1; 8 nucleotides align to TRBD1. CDR1 and CDR2 (germline): SGDLS, YYNGEE. CDR3 size: 15 residues. V trimming: 4 bases; J trimming: 3 bases; junction bases outside the gene matches: 6. The CDR3 sequence is CASSLGTGSYNEQFF. CDR3 bases: TGTGCCAGCAGCCTCGGGACAGGCAGCTACAATGAGCAGTTCTTC.

The chain has TRBV6-6 and TRBJ2-7, with a possible D match to TRBD1 (6 bases). The CDR3 sequence is 17 residues long. V was shortened by 8 bases and J by 5 bases, with 28 bases between the two germline ends. CDR1 and CDR2 from the germline V gene are MNHNY and SVGAGI (reference sequence). CDR3 coding DNA: TGTGCCAGCCGTCGATCGGTGGGGTCCCAGAGGGGGAACGAGCAGTACTTC. Encoded protein: CASRRSVGSQRGNEQYF.

The V call is TRBV27, the J call TRBJ1-4, with D possibly being TRBD1 (5 bases). V dropped 6 bases and J dropped 4 bases, with 12 bases sitting between them. The CDR3 has 14 amino acids. Germline-derived CDR1 and CDR2 are MNHEY and SMNVEV (reference sequence). The CDR3 sequence is CASRSWGGNEKLFF. The CDR3 DNA reads as TGTGCCAGCAGGAGTTGGGGGGGTAATGAAAAACTGTTTTTT.

The gene calls are TRBV7-4 and TRBJ2-5; weak D call: TRBD2 (5 bases). CDR1 is SGHVT and CDR2 is SQSDAQ in the germline V gene. The length of the CDR3 is 15 residues. V gave up 3 bases and J gave up 2 bases, with 13 bases separating them. The CDR3 region is CASSFKLGIQETQYF. The CDR3 DNA follows: TGTGCCAGCAGCTTCAAACTAGGTATTCAAGAGACCCAGTACTTC. Together with reference TRBV7-4 and TRBJ2-5, the CDR3 gives the full variable domain: GAGVSQSPRYKVAKRGRDVALRCDSISGHVTLYWYRQTLGQGSEVLTYSQSDAQRDKSGRPSGRFSAERPERSVSTLKIQRTEQGDSAVYLCASSFKLGIQETQYFGPGTRLLVL.

This chain joins TRBV28 and TRBJ2-7; TRBD2 is a possible D gene (5 bases). V lost 2 bases and J 4 bases, leaving 24 bases between the germline ends. This CDR3 is 18 amino acids long. Germline V gives CDR1 MDHEN, CDR2 SYDVKM. CDR3: CASSLTAAANLPLYEQYF. CDR3 nucleotide sequence: TGTGCCAGCAGTTTAACAGCGGCAGCCAATTTACCCCTATACGAGCAGTACTTC.

The chain has TRBV3-1 (or the pseudogene TRBV3-2) and TRBJ1-1, with 7 bases lining up with TRBD1. The ends lost 5 bases at V and 3 bases at J; junction bases unmatched: 6. Germline V gene lookup returns CDR1 LGHDT and CDR2 YNNKEL (reference sequence). The CDR3 totals 14 residues. The CDR3 here is CASSSRGLDTEAFF. The DNA of the CDR3 is TGTGCCAGCAGCTCCAGGGGGTTGGACACTGAAGCTTTCTTT.

The chain employs TRBV6-5 and TRBJ1-6, with 7 bases identical to TRBD1. The germline CDR1 and CDR2 sequences are MNHEY and SVGAGI. The J segment lost 10 bases and the V segment lost 6 bases, leaving 6 bases of the junction unmatched. The CDR3 runs to 13 residues. CDR3 amino acids: CASSDRVRSPLHF. The CDR3 DNA is TGTGCCAGCAGCGACAGGGTGAGATCACCCCTCCACTTT.

The chain links TRBV9 to TRBJ2-1, with 9 bases aligning to TRBD2. The CDR3 loop spans 12 amino acids. CDR1 is SGDLS and CDR2 is YYNGEE in the germline V gene. V lost 5 bases and J lost 14; bases outside the gene matches: 8. In DNA form, the CDR3 reads TGTGCCAGCAGTACTGGCGGGGGGGCAAAGTTCTTC. This encodes CASSTGGGAKFF.